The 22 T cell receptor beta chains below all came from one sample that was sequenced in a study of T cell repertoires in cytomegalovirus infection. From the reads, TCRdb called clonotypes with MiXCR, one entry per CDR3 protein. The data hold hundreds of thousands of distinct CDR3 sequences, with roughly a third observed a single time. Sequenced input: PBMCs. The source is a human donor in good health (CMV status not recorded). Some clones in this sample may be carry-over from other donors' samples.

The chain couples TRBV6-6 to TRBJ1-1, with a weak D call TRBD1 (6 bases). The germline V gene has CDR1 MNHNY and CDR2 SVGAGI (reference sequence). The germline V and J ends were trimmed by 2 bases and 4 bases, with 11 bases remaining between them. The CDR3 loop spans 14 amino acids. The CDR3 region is CASSYPGHLTEAFF. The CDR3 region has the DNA TGTGCCAGCAGTTACCCGGGACACCTCACTGAAGCTTTCTTT.

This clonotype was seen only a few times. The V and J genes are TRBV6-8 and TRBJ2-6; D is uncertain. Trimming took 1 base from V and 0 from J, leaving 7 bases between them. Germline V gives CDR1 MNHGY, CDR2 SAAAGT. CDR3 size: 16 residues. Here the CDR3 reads CASSYWQASGANVLTF. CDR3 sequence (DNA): TGTGCCAGCAGTTACTGGCAGGCCTCTGGGGCCAACGTCCTGACTTTC.

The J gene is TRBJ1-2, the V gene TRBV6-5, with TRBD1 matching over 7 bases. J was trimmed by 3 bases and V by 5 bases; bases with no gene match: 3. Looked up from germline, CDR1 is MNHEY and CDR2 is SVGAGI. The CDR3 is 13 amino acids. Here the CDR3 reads CASSRDRYYGYTF. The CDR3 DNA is TGTGCCAGCAGTAGGGACAGATACTATGGCTACACCTTC.

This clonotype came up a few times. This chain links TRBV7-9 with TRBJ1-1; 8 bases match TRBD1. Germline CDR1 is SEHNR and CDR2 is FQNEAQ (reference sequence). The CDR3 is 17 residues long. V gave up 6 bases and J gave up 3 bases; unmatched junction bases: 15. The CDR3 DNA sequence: TGTGCCAGCAGACACAGGGGGGGGTTGGCGGAGGACACTGAAGCTTTCTTT. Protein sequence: CASRHRGGLAEDTEAFF.

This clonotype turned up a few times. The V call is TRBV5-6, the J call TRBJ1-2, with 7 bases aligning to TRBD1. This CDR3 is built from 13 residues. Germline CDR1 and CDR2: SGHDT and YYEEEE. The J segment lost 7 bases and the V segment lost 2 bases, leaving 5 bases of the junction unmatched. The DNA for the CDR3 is TGTGCCAGCAGCTTTACAGGGGAAGCTGGCTACACCTTC. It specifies CASSFTGEAGYTF.

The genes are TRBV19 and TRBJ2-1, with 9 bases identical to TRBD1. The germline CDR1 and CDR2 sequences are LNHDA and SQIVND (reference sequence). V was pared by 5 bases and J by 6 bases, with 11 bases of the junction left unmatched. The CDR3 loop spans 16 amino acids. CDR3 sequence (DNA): TGTGCCAGTAGTGCCGGGACAGGGACCGGGTCCAATGAGCAGTTCTTC. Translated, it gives CASSAGTGTGSNEQFF.

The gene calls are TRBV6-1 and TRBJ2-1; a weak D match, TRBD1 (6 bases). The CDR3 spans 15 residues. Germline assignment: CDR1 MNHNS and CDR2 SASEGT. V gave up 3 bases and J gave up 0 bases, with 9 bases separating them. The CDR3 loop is CASSDEGVSYNEQFF. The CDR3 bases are TGTGCCAGCAGTGACGAGGGGGTCTCCTACAATGAGCAGTTCTTC.

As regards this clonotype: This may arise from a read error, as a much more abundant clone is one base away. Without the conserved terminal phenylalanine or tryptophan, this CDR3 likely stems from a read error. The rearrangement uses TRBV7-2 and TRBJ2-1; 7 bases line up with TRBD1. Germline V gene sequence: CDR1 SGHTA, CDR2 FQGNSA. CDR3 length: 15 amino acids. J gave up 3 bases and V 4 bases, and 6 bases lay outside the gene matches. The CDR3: CASSSRQGGYNEQFC. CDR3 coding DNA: TGTGCCAGCAGCTCCCGACAGGGTGGCTACAATGAGCAGTTCTGC.

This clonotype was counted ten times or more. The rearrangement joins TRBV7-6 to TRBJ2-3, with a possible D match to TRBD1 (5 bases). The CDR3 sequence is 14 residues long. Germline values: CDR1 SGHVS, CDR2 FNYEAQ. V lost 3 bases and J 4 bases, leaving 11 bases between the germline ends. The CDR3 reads CASSFEGVPDTQYF. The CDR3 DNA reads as TGTGCCAGCAGCTTTGAAGGGGTACCAGATACGCAGTATTTT.

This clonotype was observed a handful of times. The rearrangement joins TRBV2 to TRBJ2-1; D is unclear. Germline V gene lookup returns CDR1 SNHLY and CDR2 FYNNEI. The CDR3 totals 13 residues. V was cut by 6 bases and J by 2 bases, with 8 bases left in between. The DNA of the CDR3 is TGTGCCAGCAGCGTAGGGACCTACAATGAGCAGTTCTTC. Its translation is CASSVGTYNEQFF.

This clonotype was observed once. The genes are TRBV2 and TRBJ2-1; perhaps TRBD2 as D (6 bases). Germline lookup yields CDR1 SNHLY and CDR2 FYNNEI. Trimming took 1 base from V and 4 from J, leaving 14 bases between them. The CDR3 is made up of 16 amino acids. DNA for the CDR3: TGTGCCAGCAGTGAAGGTGGGGGGTTCGGTTACAATGAGCAGTTCTTC. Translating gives CASSEGGGFGYNEQFF.

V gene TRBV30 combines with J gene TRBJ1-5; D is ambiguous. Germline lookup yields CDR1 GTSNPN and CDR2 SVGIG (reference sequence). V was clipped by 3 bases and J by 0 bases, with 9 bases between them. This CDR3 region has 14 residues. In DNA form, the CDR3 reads TGTGCCTGGAGGGAGCGTAATAGCAATCAGCCCCAGCATTTT. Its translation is CAWRERNSNQPQHF.

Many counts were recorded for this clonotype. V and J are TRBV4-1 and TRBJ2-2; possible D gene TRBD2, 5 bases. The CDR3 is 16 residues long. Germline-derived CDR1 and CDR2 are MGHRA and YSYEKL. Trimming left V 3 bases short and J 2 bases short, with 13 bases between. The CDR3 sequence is CASSQDEGLNTGELFF. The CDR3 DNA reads TGCGCCAGCAGCCAGGACGAAGGACTTAACACCGGGGAGCTGTTTTTT.

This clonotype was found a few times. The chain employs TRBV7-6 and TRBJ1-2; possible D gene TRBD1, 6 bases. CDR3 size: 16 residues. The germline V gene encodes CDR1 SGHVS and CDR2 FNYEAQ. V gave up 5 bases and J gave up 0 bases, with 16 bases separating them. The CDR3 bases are TGTGCCAGCAGCACTCCTACCGGGACACCTAACTATGGCTACACCTTC. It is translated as CASSTPTGTPNYGYTF.

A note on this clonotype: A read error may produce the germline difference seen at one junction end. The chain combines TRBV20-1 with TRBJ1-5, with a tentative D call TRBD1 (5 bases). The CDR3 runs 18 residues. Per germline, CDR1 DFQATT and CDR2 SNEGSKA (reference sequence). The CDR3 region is CSGTKGAGHPGGNQSQHF. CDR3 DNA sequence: TGCAGTGGTACGAAGGGCGCTGGACACCCCGGCGGAAATCAGTCCCAGCATTTT.

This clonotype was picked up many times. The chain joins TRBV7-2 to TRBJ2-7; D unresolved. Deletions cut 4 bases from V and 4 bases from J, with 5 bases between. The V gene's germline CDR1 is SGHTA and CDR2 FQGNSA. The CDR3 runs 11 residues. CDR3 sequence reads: CASSYTYEQYF. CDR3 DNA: TGTGCCAGCAGCTACACTTACGAGCAGTACTTC.

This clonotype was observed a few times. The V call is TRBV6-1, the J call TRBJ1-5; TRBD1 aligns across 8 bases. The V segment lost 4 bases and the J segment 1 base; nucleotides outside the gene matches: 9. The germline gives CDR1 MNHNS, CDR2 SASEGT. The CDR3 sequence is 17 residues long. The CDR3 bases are TGTGCCAGCAGTGGCTCCGGGACAGGATGGAGCAATCAGCCCCAGCATTTT. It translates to CASSGSGTGWSNQPQHF.

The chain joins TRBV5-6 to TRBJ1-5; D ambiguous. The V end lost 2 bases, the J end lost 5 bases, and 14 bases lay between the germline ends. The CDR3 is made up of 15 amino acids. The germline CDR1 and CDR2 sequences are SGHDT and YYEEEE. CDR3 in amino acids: CASSFTGSRDQPQHF. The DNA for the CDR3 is TGTGCCAGCAGCTTTACCGGGAGTAGGGATCAGCCCCAGCATTTT.

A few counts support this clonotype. CDR3 sequence reads: CASSPSGRTNTEAFF. The DNA for the CDR3 is TGTGCCAGTAGCCCATCGGGGCGGACGAACACTGAAGCTTTCTTT. The chain couples TRBV19 to TRBJ1-1, with TRBD1 as a possible D gene (5 bases). Trimming took 6 bases from V and 1 from J, leaving 15 bases between them. The CDR3 consists of 15 residues. Germline V gene data show CDR1 as LNHDA and CDR2 as SQIVND (reference sequence).

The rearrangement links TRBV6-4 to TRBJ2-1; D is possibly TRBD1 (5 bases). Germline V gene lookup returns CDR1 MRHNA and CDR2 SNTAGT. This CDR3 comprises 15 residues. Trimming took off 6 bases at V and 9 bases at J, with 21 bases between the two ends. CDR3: CASSHVAGSTIEQFF. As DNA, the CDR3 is TGTGCCAGCAGCCACGTTGCAGGGTCGACCATTGAGCAGTTCTTC.

The CDR3 region is CASSSIKTGIKVYNSPLHF. CDR3 DNA: TGTGCCAGCAGTTCCATCAAGACAGGGATTAAGGTCTATAATTCACCCCTCCACTTT. This chain joins TRBV6-5 and TRBJ1-6, with TRBD1 matching 7 bases. The V gene end was trimmed by 4 bases and the J gene end by 3 bases; junction bases not matched to a gene: 15. There are 19 residues in the CDR3. Per germline, CDR1 MNHEY and CDR2 SVGAGI.

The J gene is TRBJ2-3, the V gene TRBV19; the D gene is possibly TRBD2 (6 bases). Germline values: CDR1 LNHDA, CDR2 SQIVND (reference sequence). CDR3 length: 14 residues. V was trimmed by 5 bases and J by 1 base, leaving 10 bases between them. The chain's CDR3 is CASSETRRTDTQYF. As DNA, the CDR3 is TGTGCCAGTAGTGAGACTAGACGCACAGATACGCAGTATTTT. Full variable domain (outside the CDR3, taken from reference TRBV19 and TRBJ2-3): DGGITQSPKYLFRKEGQNVTLSCEQNLNHDAMYWYRQDPGQGLRLIYYSQIVNDFQKGDIAEGYSVSREKKESFPLTVTSAQKNPTAFYLCASSETRRTDTQYFGPGTRLTVL.